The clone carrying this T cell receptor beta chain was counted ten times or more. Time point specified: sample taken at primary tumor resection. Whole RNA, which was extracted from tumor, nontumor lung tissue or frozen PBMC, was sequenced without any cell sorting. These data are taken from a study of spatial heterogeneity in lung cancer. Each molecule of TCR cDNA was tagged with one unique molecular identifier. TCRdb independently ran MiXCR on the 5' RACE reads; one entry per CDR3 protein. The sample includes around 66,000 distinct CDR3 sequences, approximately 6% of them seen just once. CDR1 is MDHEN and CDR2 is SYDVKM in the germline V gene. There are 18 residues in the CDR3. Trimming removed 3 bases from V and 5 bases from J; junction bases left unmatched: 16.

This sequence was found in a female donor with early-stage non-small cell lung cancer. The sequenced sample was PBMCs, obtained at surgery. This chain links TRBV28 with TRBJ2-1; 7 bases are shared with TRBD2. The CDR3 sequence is CASSFFWAGTTINNEQFF. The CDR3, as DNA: TGTGCCAGCAGTTTCTTTTGGGCCGGGACTACTATTAACAATGAGCAGTTCTTC. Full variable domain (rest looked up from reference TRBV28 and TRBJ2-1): DVKVTQSSRYLVKRTGEKVFLECVQDMDHENMFWYRQDPGLGLRLIYFSYDVKMKEKGDIPEGYSVSREKKERFSLILESASTNQTSMYLCASSFFWAGTTINNEQFFGPGTRLTVL.